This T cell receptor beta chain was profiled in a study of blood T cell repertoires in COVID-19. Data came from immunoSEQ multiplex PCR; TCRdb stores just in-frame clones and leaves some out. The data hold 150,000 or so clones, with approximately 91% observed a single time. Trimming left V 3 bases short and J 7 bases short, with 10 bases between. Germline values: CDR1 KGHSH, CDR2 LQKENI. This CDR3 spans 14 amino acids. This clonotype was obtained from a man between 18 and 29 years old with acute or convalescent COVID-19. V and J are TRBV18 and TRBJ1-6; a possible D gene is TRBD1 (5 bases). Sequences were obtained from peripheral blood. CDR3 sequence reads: CASSPAGMNSPLHF. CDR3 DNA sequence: TGTGCCAGCTCACCCGCAGGGATGAATTCACCCCTCCACTTT.